This T cell receptor (beta chain) was captured in a study of blood T cell repertoires in COVID-19. The wider study: Nucleic acid was either cDNA or gDNA, and it came from T cells, B-cell-depleted T cells, or PBMCs.

Assay used: immunoSEQ multiplex PCR; TCRdb lists only in-frame clones, some missing. The sample has 120,000 or so clones; roughly 74% are singletons. CDR3 size: 13 residues. CDR1 is SGHAT, CDR2 FQNNGV, per germline. V was trimmed by 5 bases and J by 4 bases, leaving 11 bases between them. The genes are TRBV11-2 and TRBJ1-2; unclear D gene. The sequence was collected from a man aged 55 to 70 with acute or convalescent COVID-19. The sample comprised peripheral blood. The CDR3 DNA is TGTGCCAGCAGCAGGGAAGGGAGCTATGGCTACACCTTC. This gives the protein CASSREGSYGYTF.